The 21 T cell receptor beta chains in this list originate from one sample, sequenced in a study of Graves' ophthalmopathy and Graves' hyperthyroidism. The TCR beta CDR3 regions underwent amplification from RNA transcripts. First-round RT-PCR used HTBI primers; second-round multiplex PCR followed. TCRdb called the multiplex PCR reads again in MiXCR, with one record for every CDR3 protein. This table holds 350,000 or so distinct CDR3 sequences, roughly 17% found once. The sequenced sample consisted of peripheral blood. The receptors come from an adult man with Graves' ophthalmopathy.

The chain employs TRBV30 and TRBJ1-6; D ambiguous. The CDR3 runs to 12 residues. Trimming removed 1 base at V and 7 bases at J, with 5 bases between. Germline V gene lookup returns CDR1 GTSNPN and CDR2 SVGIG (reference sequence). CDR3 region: CAWSGWNSPLHF. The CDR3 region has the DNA TGTGCCTGGAGTGGGTGGAATTCACCCCTCCACTTT.

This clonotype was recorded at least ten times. CDR3 amino acids: CASSLRGIGTGELFF. CDR3 DNA sequence: TGTGCCAGCAGCTTAAGAGGGATCGGCACCGGGGAGCTGTTTTTT. V and J are TRBV7-2 and TRBJ2-2; D perhaps matches TRBD2 (5 bases). Germline lookup yields CDR1 SGHTA and CDR2 FQGNSA. Trimming cost V 2 bases and J 4 bases, with 11 bases left between them. The CDR3 spans 15 residues.

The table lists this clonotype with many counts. As DNA, the CDR3 is TGTGCCAGCAGTGTCCGGGACAACGGGGGGTGGAATCAGCCCCAGCATTTT. Translating gives CASSVRDNGGWNQPQHF. The chain uses TRBV12-3 or TRBV12-4 and TRBJ1-5; the D gene is possibly TRBD1 (6 bases). CDR3 length equals 17 residues. V lost 5 bases, J lost 4 bases, and 21 bases lay in between.

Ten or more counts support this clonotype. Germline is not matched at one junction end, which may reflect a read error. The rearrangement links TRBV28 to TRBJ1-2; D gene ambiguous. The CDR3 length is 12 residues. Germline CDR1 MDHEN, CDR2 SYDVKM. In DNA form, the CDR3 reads TGTGCCAGCAGTTTAAGTACGGGTGGCTATACCTTC. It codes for CASSLSTGGYTF.

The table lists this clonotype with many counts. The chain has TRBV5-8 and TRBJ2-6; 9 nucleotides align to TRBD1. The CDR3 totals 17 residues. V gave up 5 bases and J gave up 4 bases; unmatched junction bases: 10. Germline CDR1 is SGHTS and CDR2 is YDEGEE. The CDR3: CASRIRDRVAGANVLTF. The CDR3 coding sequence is TGTGCCAGCAGAATACGGGACAGGGTGGCGGGGGCCAACGTCCTGACTTTC.

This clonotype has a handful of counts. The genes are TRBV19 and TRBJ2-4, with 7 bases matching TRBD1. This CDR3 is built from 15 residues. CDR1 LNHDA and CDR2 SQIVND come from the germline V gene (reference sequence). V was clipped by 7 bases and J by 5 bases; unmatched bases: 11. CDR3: CASTITGAGQNIQYF. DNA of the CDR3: TGTGCCAGTACCATTACAGGGGCCGGTCAAAACATTCAGTACTTC.

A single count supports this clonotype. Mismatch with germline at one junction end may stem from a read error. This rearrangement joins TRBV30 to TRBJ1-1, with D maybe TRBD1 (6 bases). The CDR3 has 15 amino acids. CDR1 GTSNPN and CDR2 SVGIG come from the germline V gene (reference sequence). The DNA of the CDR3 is TGTGCCTGGAGTGTATATAAGGGGAGGGGGACTGAAACTTTCTTT. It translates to CAWSVYKGRGTETFF. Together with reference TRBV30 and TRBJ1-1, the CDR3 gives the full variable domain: SQTIHQWPATLVQPVGSPLSLECTVEGTSNPNLYWYRQAAGRGLQLLFYSVGIGQISSEVPQNLSASRPQDRQFILSSKKLLLSDSGFYLCAWSVYKGRGTETFFGQGTRLTVV.

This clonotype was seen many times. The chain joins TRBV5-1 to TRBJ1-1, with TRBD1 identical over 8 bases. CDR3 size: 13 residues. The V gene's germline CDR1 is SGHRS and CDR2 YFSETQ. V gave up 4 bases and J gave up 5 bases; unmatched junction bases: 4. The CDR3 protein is CASSVTGVTEAFF. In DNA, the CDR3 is TGCGCCAGCAGCGTGACAGGGGTTACTGAAGCTTTCTTT.

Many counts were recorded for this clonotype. The CDR3 DNA follows: TGTGCCAGCAGCCAAAATCATCAGGGCCCGGGGACTGAAGCTTTCTTT. The encoded protein is CASSQNHQGPGTEAFF. The V and J genes are TRBV7-8 and TRBJ1-1, with TRBD1 as a possible D gene (5 bases). V dropped 5 bases and J dropped 5 bases, with 21 bases sitting between them. Germline V gene data show CDR1 as SGHVS and CDR2 as FQNEAQ. The CDR3 spans 16 residues.

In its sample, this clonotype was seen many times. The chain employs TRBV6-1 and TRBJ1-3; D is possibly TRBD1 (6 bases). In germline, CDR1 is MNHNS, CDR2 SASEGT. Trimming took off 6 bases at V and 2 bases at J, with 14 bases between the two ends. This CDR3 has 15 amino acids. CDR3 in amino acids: CASRAPGGTGNTIYF. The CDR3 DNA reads TGTGCCAGCAGGGCCCCGGGGGGCACTGGAAACACCATATATTTT.

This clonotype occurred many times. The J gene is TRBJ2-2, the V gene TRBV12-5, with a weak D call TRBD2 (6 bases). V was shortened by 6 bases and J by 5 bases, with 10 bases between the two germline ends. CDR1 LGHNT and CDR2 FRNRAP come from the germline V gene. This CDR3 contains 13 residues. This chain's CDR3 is CASGAGQTGELFF. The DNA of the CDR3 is TGTGCTAGTGGGGCGGGGCAAACCGGGGAGCTGTTTTTT.

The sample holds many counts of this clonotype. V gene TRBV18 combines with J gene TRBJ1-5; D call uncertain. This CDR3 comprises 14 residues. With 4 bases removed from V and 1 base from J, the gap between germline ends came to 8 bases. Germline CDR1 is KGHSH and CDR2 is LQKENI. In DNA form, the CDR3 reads TGTGCCAGCTCACTACAGAGAAGCAATCAGCCCCAGCATTTT. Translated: CASSLQRSNQPQHF.

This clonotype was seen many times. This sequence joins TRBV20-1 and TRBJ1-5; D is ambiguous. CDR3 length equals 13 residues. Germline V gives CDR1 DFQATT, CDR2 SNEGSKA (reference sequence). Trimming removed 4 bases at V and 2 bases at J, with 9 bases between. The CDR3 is CSANGQGNQPQHF. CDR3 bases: TGCAGTGCTAATGGGCAGGGCAATCAGCCCCAGCATTTT.

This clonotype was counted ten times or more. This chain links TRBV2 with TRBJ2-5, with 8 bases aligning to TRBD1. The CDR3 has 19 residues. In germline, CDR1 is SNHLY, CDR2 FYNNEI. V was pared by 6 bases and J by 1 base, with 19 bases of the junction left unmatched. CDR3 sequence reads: CASSPSVRGLRRRQETQYF. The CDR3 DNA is TGTGCCAGCAGCCCTTCAGTCAGGGGGCTACGGCGTCGCCAAGAGACCCAGTACTTC. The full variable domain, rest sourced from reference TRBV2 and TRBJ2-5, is EPEVTQTPSHQVTQMGQEVILRCVPISNHLYFYWYRQILGQKVEFLVSFYNNEISEKSEIFDDQFSVERPDGSNFTLKIRSTKLEDSAMYFCASSPSVRGLRRRQETQYFGPGTRLLVL.

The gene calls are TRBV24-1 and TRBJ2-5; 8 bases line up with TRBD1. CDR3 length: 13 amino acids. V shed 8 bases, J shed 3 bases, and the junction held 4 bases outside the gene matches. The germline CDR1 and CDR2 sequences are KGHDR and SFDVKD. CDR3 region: CATNTGGEETQYF. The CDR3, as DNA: TGTGCCACCAATACAGGGGGAGAAGAGACCCAGTACTTC.

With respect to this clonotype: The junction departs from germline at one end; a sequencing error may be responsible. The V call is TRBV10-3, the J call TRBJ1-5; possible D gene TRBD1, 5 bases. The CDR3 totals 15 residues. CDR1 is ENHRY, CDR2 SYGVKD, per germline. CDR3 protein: CATQPRPGTYQPQPF. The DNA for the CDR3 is TGTGCCACCCAACCCAGACCGGGGACTTATCAGCCCCAGCCTTTT.

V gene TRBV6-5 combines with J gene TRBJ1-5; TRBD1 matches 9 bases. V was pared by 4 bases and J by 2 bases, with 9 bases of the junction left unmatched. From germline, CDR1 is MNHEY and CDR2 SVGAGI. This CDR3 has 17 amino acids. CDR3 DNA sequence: TGTGCCAGCAGTTCGGGACAGGGAATCGATGGCAATCAGCCCCAGCATTTT. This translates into CASSSGQGIDGNQPQHF.

The CDR3 loop is CASSVARGGYEQYF. The CDR3 DNA is TGTGCCAGCAGTGTTGCCAGGGGGGGTTACGAGCAGTACTTC. V and J are TRBV2 and TRBJ2-7; possibly TRBD1 or TRBD2 for D (7 bases each). CDR3 size: 14 residues. V shed 4 bases and J shed 4 bases, with 14 bases lying between them. Germline CDR1 is SNHLY and CDR2 is FYNNEI.

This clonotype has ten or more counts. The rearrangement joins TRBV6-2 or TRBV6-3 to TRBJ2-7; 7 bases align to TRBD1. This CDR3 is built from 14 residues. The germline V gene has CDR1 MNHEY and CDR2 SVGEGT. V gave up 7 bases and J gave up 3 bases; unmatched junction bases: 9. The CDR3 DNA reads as TGTGCCAGCAACGACATAGGGGACAGCTACGAGCAGTACTTC. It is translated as CASNDIGDSYEQYF.

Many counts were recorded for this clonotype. The CDR3 region is CASSFLGGYNYGYTF. The CDR3 bases are TGTGCCAGCAGTTTTCTAGGGGGATACAACTATGGCTACACCTTC. The chain links TRBV27 to TRBJ1-2, with D possibly matching TRBD1 (6 bases). The length of the CDR3 is 15 residues. The germline CDR1 and CDR2 sequences are MNHEY and SMNVEV (reference sequence). V shed 3 bases and J shed 2 bases, with 13 bases lying between them.

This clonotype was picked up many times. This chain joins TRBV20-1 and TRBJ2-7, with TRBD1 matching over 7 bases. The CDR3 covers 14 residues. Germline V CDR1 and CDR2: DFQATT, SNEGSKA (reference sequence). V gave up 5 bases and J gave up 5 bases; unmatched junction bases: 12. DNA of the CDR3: TGCAGTGCTTTGGACAGGACGGGCTATCACGAGCAGTACTTC. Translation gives CSALDRTGYHEQYF.